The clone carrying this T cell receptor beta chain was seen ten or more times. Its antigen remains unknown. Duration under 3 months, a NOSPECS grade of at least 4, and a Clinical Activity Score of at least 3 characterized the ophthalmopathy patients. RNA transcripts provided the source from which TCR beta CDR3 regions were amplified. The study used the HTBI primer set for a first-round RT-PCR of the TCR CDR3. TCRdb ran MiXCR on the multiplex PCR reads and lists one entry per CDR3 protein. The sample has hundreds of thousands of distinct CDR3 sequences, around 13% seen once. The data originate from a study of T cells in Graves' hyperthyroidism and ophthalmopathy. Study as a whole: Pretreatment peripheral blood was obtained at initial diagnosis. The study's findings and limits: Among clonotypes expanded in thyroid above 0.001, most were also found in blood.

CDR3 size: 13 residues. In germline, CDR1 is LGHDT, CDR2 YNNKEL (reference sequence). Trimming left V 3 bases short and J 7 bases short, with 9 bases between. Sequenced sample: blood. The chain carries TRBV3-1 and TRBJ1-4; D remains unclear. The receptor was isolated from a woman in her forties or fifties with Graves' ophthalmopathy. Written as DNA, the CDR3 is TGTGCCAGCAGCCACGGGGATGTTGAAAAACTGTTTTTT. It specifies CASSHGDVEKLFF.